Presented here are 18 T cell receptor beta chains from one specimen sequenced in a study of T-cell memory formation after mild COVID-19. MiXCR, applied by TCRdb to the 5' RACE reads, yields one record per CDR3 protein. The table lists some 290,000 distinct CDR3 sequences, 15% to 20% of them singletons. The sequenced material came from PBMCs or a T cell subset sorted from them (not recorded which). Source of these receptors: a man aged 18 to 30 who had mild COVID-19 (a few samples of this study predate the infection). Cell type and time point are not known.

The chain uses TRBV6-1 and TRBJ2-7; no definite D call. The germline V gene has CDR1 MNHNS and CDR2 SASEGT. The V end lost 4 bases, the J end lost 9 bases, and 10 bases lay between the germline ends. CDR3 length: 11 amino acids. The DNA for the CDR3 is TGTGCCAGCAGTGCAGACAAGTTGCAGTACGTC. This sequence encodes CASSADKLQYV.

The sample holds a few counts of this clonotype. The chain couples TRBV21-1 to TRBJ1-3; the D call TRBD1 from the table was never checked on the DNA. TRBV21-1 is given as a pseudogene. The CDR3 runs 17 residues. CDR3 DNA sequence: TGTGCCAGCAGCAAAACTAGGCGCCGGGGTTTACGAAACACCATATATTTT. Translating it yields CASSKTRRRGLRNTIYF.

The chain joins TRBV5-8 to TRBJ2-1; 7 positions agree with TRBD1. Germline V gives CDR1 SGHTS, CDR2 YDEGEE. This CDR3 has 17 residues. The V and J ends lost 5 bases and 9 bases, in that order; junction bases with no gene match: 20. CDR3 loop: CASSANRGHRGMTEQFF. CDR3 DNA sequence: TGTGCCAGCAGTGCCAACCGGGGACACAGGGGAATGACTGAGCAGTTCTTC.

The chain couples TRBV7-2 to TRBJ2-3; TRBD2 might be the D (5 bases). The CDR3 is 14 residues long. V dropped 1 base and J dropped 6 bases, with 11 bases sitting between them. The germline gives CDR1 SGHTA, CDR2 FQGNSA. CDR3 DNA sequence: TGTGCCAGCAGCTTAGGGACGTGGAGGGATACGCAGTATTTT. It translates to CASSLGTWRDTQYF. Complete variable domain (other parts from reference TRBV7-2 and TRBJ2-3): GAGVSQSPSNKVTEKGKDVELRCDPISGHTALYWYRQSLGQGLEFLIYFQGNSAPDKSGLPSDRFSAERTGGSVSTLTIQRTQQEDSAVYLCASSLGTWRDTQYFGPGTRLTVL.

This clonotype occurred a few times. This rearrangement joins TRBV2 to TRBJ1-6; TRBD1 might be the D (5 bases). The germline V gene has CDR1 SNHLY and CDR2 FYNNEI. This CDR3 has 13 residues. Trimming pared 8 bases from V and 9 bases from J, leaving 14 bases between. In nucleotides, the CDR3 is TGTGCCAGCGGCGGGGCCGGGGTTTCACCCCTCCACTTT. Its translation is CASGGAGVSPLHF.

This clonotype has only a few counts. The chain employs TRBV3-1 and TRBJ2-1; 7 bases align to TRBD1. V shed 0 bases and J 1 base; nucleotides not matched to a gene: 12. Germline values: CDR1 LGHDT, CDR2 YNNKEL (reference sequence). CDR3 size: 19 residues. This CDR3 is CASSQEGTGTAYSYNEQFF. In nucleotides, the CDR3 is TGTGCCAGCAGCCAAGAAGGGACCGGGACAGCCTATTCCTACAATGAGCAGTTCTTC.

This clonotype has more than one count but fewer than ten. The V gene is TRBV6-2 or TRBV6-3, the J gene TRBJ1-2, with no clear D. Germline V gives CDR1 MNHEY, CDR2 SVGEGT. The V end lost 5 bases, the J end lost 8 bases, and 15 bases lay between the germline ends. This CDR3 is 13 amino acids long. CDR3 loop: CASSQRRAGGYTF. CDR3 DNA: TGTGCCAGCAGTCAAAGACGGGCGGGGGGCTACACCTTC.

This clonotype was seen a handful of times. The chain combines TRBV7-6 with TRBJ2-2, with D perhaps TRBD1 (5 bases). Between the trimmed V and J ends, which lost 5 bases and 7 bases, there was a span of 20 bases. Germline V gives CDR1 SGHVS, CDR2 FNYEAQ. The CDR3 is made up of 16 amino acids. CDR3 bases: TGTGCCAGCAGCGCGGTTTGGGGCGTCGAGGACGGGGAGCTGTTTTTT. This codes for CASSAVWGVEDGELFF.

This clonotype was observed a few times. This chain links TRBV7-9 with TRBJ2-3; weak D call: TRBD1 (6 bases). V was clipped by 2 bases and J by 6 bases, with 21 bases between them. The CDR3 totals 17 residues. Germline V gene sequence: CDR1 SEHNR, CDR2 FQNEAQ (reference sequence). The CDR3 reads CASSLPIPGTSLDTQYF. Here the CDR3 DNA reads TGTGCCAGCAGCTTACCAATTCCCGGGACATCCTTGGATACGCAGTATTTT.

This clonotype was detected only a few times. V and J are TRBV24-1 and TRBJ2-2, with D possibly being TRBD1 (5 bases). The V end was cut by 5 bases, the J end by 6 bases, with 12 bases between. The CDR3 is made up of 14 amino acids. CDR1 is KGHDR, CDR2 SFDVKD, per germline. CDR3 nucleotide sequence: TGTGCCACCAGTGCTCTAACAGGTTCCGGGGAGCTGTTTTTT. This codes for CATSALTGSGELFF.

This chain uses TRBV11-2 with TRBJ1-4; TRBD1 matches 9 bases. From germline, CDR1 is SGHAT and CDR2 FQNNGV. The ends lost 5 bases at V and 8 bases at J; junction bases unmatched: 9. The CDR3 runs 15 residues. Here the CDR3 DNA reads TGTGCCAGCAGCATGACCGGGACAGGGCTCGAAAAACTGTTTTTT. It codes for CASSMTGTGLEKLFF.

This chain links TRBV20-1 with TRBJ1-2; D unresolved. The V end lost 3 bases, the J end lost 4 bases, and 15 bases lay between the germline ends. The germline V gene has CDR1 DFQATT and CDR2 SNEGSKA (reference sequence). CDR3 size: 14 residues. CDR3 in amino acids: CSASVGPAGYGYTF. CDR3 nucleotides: TGCAGTGCTAGTGTCGGTCCGGCCGGCTATGGCTACACCTTC.

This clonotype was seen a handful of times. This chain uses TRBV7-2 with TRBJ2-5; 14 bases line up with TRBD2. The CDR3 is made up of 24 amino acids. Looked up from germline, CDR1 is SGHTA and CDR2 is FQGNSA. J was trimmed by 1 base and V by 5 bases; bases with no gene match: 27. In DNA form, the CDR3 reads TGTGCCAGCAGCCCGGGACTAGCGGGGGAGCTTACCAACGGTCTTCTCTCGGGCCAAGAGACCCAGTACTTC. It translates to CASSPGLAGELTNGLLSGQETQYF.

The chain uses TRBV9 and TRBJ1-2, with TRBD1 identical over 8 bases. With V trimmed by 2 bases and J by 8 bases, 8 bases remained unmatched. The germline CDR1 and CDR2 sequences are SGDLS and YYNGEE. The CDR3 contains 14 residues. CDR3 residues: CASSVGQGARGYTF. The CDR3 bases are TGTGCCAGCAGCGTTGGGCAGGGGGCACGAGGCTACACCTTC.

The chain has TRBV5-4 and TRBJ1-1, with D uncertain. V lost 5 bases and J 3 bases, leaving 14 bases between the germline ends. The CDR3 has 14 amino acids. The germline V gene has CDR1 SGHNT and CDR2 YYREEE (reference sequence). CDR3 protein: CASRVRQSDTEAFF. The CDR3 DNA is TGTGCCAGCAGAGTCAGGCAGTCGGACACTGAAGCTTTCTTT.

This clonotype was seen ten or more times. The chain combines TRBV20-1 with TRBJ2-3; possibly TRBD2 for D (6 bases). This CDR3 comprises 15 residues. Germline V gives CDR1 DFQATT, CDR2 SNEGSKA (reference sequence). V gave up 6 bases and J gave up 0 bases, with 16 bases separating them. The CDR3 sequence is CSAPAKRASTDTQYF. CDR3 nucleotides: TGCAGTGCCCCCGCGAAGCGGGCTAGCACAGATACGCAGTATTTT.

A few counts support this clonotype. CDR3 in amino acids: CASSQGLLTVFYGYTF. CDR3 DNA sequence: TGCGCCAGCAGCCAAGGACTTTTGACAGTCTTCTATGGCTACACCTTC. This chain uses TRBV4-3 with TRBJ1-2, with TRBD1 as a possible D gene (5 bases). Trimming took off 1 base at V and 4 bases at J, with 16 bases between the two ends. The germline CDR1 and CDR2 sequences are LGHNA and YSLEER. CDR3 size: 16 residues.

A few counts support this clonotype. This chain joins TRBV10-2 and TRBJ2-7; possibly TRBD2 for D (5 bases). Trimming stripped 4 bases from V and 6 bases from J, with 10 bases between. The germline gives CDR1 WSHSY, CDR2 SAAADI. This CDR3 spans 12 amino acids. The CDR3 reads CASSGYSGEQYF. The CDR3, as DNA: TGCGCCAGCAGTGGATACAGCGGCGAGCAGTACTTC.